Each of the 27 T cell receptor beta chains below was sequenced from the same sample in a study of identical twins. TCRdb processed the 5' RACE reads anew with MiXCR; each CDR3 protein has one entry. Of some 560,000 distinct CDR3 sequences listed, more than 9% are singletons. The same sample was also used in a study of yellow fever vaccine responses in identical twins.

What was sequenced was PBMCs. These receptors originate from a woman between 18 and 30 years old in good health.

Only a few counts were recorded for this clonotype. The chain carries TRBV4-1 and TRBJ2-7, with D perhaps TRBD1 (6 bases). Trimming pared 4 bases from V and 5 bases from J, leaving 18 bases between. This CDR3 is built from 15 residues. Germline assignment: CDR1 MGHRA and CDR2 YSYEKL. CDR3 bases: TGCGCCAGCAGCCTGATGGCCGGGACAAACAACGAGCAGTACTTC. Its protein product is CASSLMAGTNNEQYF.

This clonotype was counted many times. The gene calls are TRBV5-1 and TRBJ2-1; 14 bases align to TRBD2. V was pared by 5 bases and J by 3 bases, with 4 bases of the junction left unmatched. Germline CDR1 reads SGHRS; CDR2 reads YFSETQ. The CDR3 runs 16 residues. The CDR3 DNA reads TGCGCCAGCAGGGGACTAGCGGGAGACATCTACAATGAGCAGTTCTTC. Translation: CASRGLAGDIYNEQFF.

This clonotype appeared many times. The chain employs TRBV28 and TRBJ2-6, with D uncertain. CDR1 and CDR2 (germline): MDHEN, SYDVKM. The CDR3 is 17 amino acids. Trimming left V 3 bases short and J 1 base short, with 13 bases between. CDR3: CASSFPRVVSGANVLTF. Written as DNA, the CDR3 is TGTGCCAGCAGTTTTCCTCGGGTAGTATCTGGGGCCAACGTCCTGACTTTC.

This clonotype was observed a handful of times. The chain carries TRBV20-1 and TRBJ1-2, with a tentative D call TRBD1 (6 bases). The CDR3 runs to 11 residues. Germline lookup yields CDR1 DFQATT and CDR2 SNEGSKA (reference sequence). The ends were cut back, 3 bases at V and 8 bases at J, with 10 bases in the middle. The CDR3 loop is CSASAGAGYTF. CDR3 sequence (DNA): TGCAGTGCTAGTGCAGGGGCGGGCTACACCTTC.

Turning to this clonotype: A much larger clone differs by one base, so this may be a read error. The chain combines TRBV12-3 or TRBV12-4 with TRBJ2-1; D may correspond to TRBD1 or TRBD2 (6 bases each). The CDR3 length is 18 residues. CDR3: CACSLGAQGGGGHNEQFF. The CDR3 nucleotides read TGTGCCTGCAGTTTAGGGGCTCAGGGCGGAGGGGGGCACAATGAGCAGTTCTTC.

This clonotype was seen a few times. V is TRBV21-1 and J is TRBJ1-6; TRBD1, the D gene given by the table, was not confirmed from the DNA. TRBV21-1 is assigned pseudogene status. The CDR3 covers 20 residues. The CDR3 DNA reads as TGTGCCAGCAGCTACGTCATGACAGGGGGCCTTAGCTCCTATAATTCACCCCTCCACTTT. Amino acid sequence: CASSYVMTGGLSSYNSPLHF.

At least ten counts were recorded for this clonotype. The chain is built from TRBV5-5 and TRBJ2-1; the D call may be TRBD1 or TRBD2 (5 bases each). Trimming took 0 bases from V and 4 from J, leaving 11 bases between them. The CDR3 runs to 15 residues. Germline CDR1 and CDR2: SGHKS and YYEKEE (reference sequence). The CDR3 sequence: CASSLDGTEYNEQFF. DNA for the CDR3: TGTGCCAGCAGCTTGGACGGGACGGAATACAATGAGCAGTTCTTC.

Many counts were recorded for this clonotype. The CDR3 DNA is TGTGCCAGCAGCTTGGCCTTCGGGGGGGGGGTGAACACTGAAGCTTTCTTT. This gives the protein CASSLAFGGGVNTEAFF. V and J are TRBV5-8 and TRBJ1-1; TRBD1 might be the D (5 bases). V dropped 0 bases and J dropped 0 bases, with 15 bases sitting between them. The CDR3 length is 17 residues. The germline V gene encodes CDR1 SGHTS and CDR2 YDEGEE.

At least ten counts were recorded for this clonotype. This chain joins TRBV10-3 and TRBJ2-7; D is unresolved. The CDR3 is 17 residues long. Trimming stripped 0 bases from V and 2 bases from J, with 17 bases between. Germline V gene sequence: CDR1 ENHRY, CDR2 SYGVKD. The CDR3 region has the DNA TGTGCCATCAGTGAGTCCGTGATGAGTGGAGTAACCTACGAGCAGTACTTC. Protein product: CAISESVMSGVTYEQYF.

In this sample, this clonotype turned up many times. The rearrangement links TRBV7-9 to TRBJ2-1, with unresolved D. This CDR3 contains 12 residues. Trimming shortened V by 5 bases and J by 1 base, and 3 bases separated the two germline ends. Germline V gene data show CDR1 as SEHNR and CDR2 as FQNEAQ (reference sequence). CDR3 sequence reads: CASSKSYNEQFF. The CDR3 nucleotides are TGTGCCAGCAGCAAATCCTACAATGAGCAGTTCTTC. Full variable domain (outside the CDR3, taken from reference TRBV7-9 and TRBJ2-1): DTGVSQNPRHKITKRGQNVTFRCDPISEHNRLYWYRQTLGQGPEFLTYFQNEAQLEKSRLLSDRFSAERPKGSFSTLEIQRTEQGDSAMYLCASSKSYNEQFFGPGTRLTVL.

This clonotype has a handful of counts. J is TRBJ2-5 and V is TRBV7-6, with TRBD2 matching 8 bases. The CDR3 is made up of 14 amino acids. V gave up 0 bases and J gave up 7 bases; unmatched junction bases: 4. Germline CDR1 and CDR2: SGHVS and FNYEAQ. The CDR3 DNA is TGTGCCAGCAGCTTAGCCTCCCTAGCGGGGACCCAGTACTTC. Protein sequence: CASSLASLAGTQYF.

The chain couples TRBV7-2 to TRBJ1-2; 9 nucleotides agree with TRBD1. Germline lookup yields CDR1 SGHTA and CDR2 FQGNSA. The CDR3 runs 16 residues. V trimming: 4 bases; J trimming: 0 bases; junction bases outside the gene matches: 6. The CDR3 is CASSYFTGGANYGYTF. The CDR3 nucleotides read TGTGCCAGCAGCTATTTCACAGGGGGCGCTAACTATGGCTACACCTTC.

There are many counts of this clonotype. The chain has TRBV5-6 and TRBJ2-3; unclear D gene. The V end was cut by 0 bases, the J end by 1 base, with 6 bases between. The CDR3 sequence is 14 residues long. From germline, CDR1 is SGHDT and CDR2 YYEEEE. DNA of the CDR3: TGTGCCAGCAGCTTGGCGTGGGGCACAGATACGCAGTATTTT. Residues: CASSLAWGTDTQYF.

This clonotype came up a few times. The chain couples TRBV7-2 to TRBJ2-7; D is ambiguous. The CDR3 has 14 amino acids. Germline CDR1 SGHTA, CDR2 FQGNSA. V shed 5 bases and J shed 4 bases, with 15 bases lying between them. CDR3 in DNA: TGTGCCAGCAGCCCAAGGGTTTACGGTTACGAGCAGTACTTC. This codes for CASSPRVYGYEQYF.

This clonotype was seen repeatedly, ten times or more. This chain uses TRBV20-1 with TRBJ2-4; a possible D gene is TRBD1 (6 bases). The CDR3 spans 13 residues. Trimming stripped 3 bases from V and 9 bases from J, with 15 bases between. Germline CDR1 DFQATT, CDR2 SNEGSKA (reference sequence). CDR3 bases: TGCAGTGCTAGTCGACAGGACGGGCCCATTCAGTACTTC. Protein sequence: CSASRQDGPIQYF.

This clonotype came up a few times. This sequence joins TRBV24-1 and TRBJ2-5; 7 positions match TRBD1. This CDR3 region has 16 residues. V lost 4 bases, J lost 5 bases, and 12 bases stayed unmatched. Per germline, CDR1 KGHDR and CDR2 SFDVKD. CDR3 DNA sequence: TGTGCCACCAGTGAGCCTACAGGGGCTTTAGGGGAGACCCAGTACTTC. It is translated as CATSEPTGALGETQYF.

The V call is TRBV6-1, the J call TRBJ2-1, with no clear D. Germline loops: CDR1 MNHNS, CDR2 SASEGT. V was pared by 4 bases and J by 0 bases, with 10 bases between. The CDR3 has 15 amino acids. CDR3 sequence: CASSGRLPSYNEQFF. DNA of the CDR3: TGTGCCAGCAGTGGTCGATTGCCCTCCTACAATGAGCAGTTCTTC.

In its sample, this clonotype was seen a few times. V usage is TRBV20-1 and J usage is TRBJ2-7; 8 bases fit TRBD2. CDR1 DFQATT and CDR2 SNEGSKA come from the germline V gene (reference sequence). V was clipped by 4 bases and J by 4 bases; unmatched bases: 9. The CDR3 contains 14 residues. The CDR3 DNA reads as TGCAGTGCTAATGGGCGGGGGGACCCTTACGAGCAGTACTTC. Translating gives CSANGRGDPYEQYF.

The rearrangement links TRBV5-1 to TRBJ2-5; maybe TRBD2 (5 bases). Trimming cost V 1 base and J 5 bases, with 12 bases left between them. CDR1 is SGHRS, CDR2 YFSETQ, per germline. The CDR3 has 14 amino acids. The CDR3 DNA reads as TGCGCCAGCAGCTTGCAGCGGATGTCGGAGACCCAGTACTTC. Its protein product is CASSLQRMSETQYF.

CDR3 amino acids: CASSEAVLRGNTEAFF. CDR3 bases: TGTGCCAGCAGTGAAGCGGTATTGCGGGGGAACACTGAAGCTTTCTTT. This chain joins TRBV6-1 and TRBJ1-1, with D hard to call. V lost 0 bases, J lost 1 base, and 12 bases lay in between. Germline CDR1 reads MNHNS; CDR2 reads SASEGT. The CDR3 sequence is 16 residues long.

The rearrangement links TRBV6-2 or TRBV6-3 to TRBJ2-5; D not resolved. Trimming removed 2 bases from V and 2 bases from J, with 6 bases in between. CDR3 length: 13 amino acids. In germline, CDR1 is MNHEY, CDR2 SVGEGT. The CDR3 coding sequence is TGTGCCAGCAGTTACGAGACACAAGAGACCCAGTACTTC. Protein product: CASSYETQETQYF.

The gene calls are TRBV5-1 and TRBJ2-1; no reliable D call. The CDR3 loop spans 14 amino acids. V lost 0 bases and J 11 bases, leaving 15 bases between the germline ends. Per germline, CDR1 SGHRS and CDR2 YFSETQ. The CDR3 DNA follows: TGCGCCAGCAGCTTGGTCCCAGGTACAATGAAGCAGTTCTTC. Its translation is CASSLVPGTMKQFF.

This clonotype was seen many times. This chain connects TRBV20-1 to TRBJ2-1; D may be TRBD2 (6 bases). The CDR3 runs to 14 residues. The V gene lost 5 bases and the J gene lost 1 base, with 12 bases spanning the gap. Germline CDR1 and CDR2: DFQATT and SNEGSKA (reference sequence). CDR3 DNA sequence: TGCAGTGCTGGGGACTTTCAATCCTACAATGAGCAGTTCTTC. Translation gives CSAGDFQSYNEQFF.

This clonotype was found many times. The chain joins TRBV5-1 to TRBJ2-1, with a weak D call TRBD1 (5 bases). Per the germline V gene, CDR1 is SGHRS and CDR2 is YFSETQ. The CDR3 covers 14 residues. Trimming shortened V by 1 base and J by 7 bases, and 12 bases separated the two germline ends. For the CDR3, the DNA is TGCGCCAGCAGCTTGTCCAGGGTGACGAATGAGCAGTTCTTC. Translated: CASSLSRVTNEQFF.

The gene calls are TRBV7-2 and TRBJ2-5; a possible D gene is TRBD2 (6 bases). Trimming removed 3 bases at V and 2 bases at J, with 16 bases between. The germline gives CDR1 SGHTA, CDR2 FQGNSA. This CDR3 has 16 residues. The CDR3 region is CASSFRGMSLQETQYF. For the CDR3, the DNA is TGTGCCAGCAGCTTCCGGGGGATGTCGTTACAAGAGACCCAGTACTTC.

The chain couples TRBV20-1 to TRBJ2-3, with 12 nucleotides matching TRBD2. J lost 6 bases, V lost 6 bases, and 7 bases had no gene match. This CDR3 region has 14 residues. In germline, CDR1 is DFQATT, CDR2 SNEGSKA (reference sequence). CDR3 in DNA: TGCAGTGCACATACTAGCGGGAGGTCTGATACGCAGTATTTT. Translation: CSAHTSGRSDTQYF.

This clonotype came up a few times. The chain is built from TRBV20-1 and TRBJ2-7; TRBD1 matches 8 bases. Looked up from germline, CDR1 is DFQATT and CDR2 is SNEGSKA (reference sequence). V lost 1 base and J lost 6; bases outside the gene matches: 11. This CDR3 has 15 amino acids. The CDR3 bases are TGCAGTGCTAGAGCTAACAGGGGGGACCTCTCCGAGCAGTACTTC. Protein: CSARANRGDLSEQYF.